This TCR beta chain was identified during a study of siplizumab effects on memory and regulatory T cells. Sequenced by immunoSEQ multiplex PCR; TCRdb stores in-frame clones only, minus some. The data hold under 100,000 clones, with roughly 94% observed a single time. Germline loops: CDR1 SGHTA, CDR2 FQGNSA. Trimming took 5 bases from V and 7 from J, leaving 12 bases between them. The CDR3 is 13 residues long. The clonotype comes from a human donor in good health. The rearrangement joins TRBV7-2 to TRBJ2-1; unclear D gene. Sequenced input: non-Treg CD4+ T cells sorted from blood. This CDR3 is CASSPEARNEQFF. CDR3 DNA: TGTGCCAGCAGCCCCGAAGCCAGGAATGAGCAGTTCTTC.